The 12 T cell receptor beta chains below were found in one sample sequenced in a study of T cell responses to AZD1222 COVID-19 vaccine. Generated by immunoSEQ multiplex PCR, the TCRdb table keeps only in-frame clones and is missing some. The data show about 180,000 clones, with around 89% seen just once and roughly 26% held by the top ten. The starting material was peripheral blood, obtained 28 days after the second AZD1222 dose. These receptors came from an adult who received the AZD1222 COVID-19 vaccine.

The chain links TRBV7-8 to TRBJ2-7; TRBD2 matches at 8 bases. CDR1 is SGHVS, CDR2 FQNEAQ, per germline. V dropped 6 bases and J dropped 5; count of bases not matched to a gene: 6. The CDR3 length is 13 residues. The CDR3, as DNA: TGTGCCAGCAGATATAGCGGGACCCACGAGCAGTACTTC. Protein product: CASRYSGTHEQYF.

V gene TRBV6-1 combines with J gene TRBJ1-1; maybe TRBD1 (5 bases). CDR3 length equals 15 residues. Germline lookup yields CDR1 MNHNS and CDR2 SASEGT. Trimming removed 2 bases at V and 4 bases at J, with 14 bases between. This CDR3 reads CASSEHGGEGTEAFF. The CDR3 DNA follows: TGTGCCAGCAGTGAACATGGGGGTGAAGGCACTGAAGCTTTCTTT.

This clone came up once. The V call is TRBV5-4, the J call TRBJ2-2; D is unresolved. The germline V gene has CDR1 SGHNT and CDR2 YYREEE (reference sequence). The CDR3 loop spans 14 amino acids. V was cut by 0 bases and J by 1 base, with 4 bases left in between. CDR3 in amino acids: CASSLVGNTGELFF. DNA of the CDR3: TGTGCCAGCAGCTTGGTGGGGAACACCGGGGAGCTGTTTTTT.

This CDR3 reads CASSPFPGEAFF. CDR3 nucleotide sequence: TGTGCCAGCAGCCCTTTTCCAGGGGAGGCTTTCTTT. V and J are TRBV5-4 and TRBJ1-1, with a weak D call TRBD1 (6 bases). This CDR3 comprises 12 residues. CDR1 SGHNT and CDR2 YYREEE come from the germline V gene (reference sequence). V gave up 4 bases and J gave up 11 bases, with 15 bases separating them.

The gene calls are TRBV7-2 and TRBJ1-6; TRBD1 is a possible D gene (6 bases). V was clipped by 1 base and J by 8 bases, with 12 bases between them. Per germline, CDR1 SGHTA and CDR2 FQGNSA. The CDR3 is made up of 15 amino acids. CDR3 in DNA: TGTGCCAGCAGCTTAGACGGAGGGGGGGATTCACCCCTCCACTTT. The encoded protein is CASSLDGGGDSPLHF. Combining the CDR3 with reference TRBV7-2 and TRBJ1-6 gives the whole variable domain GAGVSQSPSNKVTEKGKDVELRCDPISGHTALYWYRQSLGQGLEFLIYFQGNSAPDKSGLPSDRFSAERTGGSVSTLTIQRTQQEDSAVYLCASSLDGGGDSPLHFGNGTRLTVT.

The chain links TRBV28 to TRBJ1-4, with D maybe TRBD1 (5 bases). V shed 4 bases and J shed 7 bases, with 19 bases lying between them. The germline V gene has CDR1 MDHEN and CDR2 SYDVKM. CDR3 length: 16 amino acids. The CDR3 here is CASSSRSREVREKLFF. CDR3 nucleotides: TGTGCCAGCAGTTCCCGATCCAGGGAAGTCCGTGAAAAACTGTTTTTT.

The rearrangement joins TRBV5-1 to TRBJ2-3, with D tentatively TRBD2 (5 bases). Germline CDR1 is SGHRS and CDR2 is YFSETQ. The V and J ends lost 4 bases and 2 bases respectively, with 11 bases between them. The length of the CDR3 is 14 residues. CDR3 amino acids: CASSREWSTDTQYF. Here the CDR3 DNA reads TGCGCCAGCAGCAGGGAGTGGTCCACAGATACGCAGTATTTT.

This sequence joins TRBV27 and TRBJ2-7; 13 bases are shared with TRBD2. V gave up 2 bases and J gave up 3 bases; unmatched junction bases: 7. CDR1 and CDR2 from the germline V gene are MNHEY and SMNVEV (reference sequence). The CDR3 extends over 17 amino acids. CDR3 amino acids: CASSLRGGTSGIYEQYF. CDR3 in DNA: TGTGCCAGCAGTTTAAGGGGTGGGACTAGCGGGATCTACGAGCAGTACTTC.

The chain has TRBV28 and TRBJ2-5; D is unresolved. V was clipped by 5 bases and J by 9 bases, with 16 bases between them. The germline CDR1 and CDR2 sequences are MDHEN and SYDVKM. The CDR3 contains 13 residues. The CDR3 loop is CASSLPGGPAQYF. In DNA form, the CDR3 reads TGTGCCAGCAGTCTCCCGGGTGGGCCAGCCCAGTACTTC.

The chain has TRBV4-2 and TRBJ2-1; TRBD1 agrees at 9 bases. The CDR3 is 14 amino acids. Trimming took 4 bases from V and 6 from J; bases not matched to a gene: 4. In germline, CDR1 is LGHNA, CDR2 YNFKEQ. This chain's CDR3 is CASSRGQGVNEQFF. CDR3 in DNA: TGTGCCAGCAGCCGGGGACAGGGTGTCAATGAGCAGTTCTTC.

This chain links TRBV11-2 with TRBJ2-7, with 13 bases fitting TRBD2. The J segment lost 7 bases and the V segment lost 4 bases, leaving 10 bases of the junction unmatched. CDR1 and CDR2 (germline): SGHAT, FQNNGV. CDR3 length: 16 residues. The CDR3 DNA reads TGTGCCAGCAGCTGGGGAGGGACTAGCGGGACGCGGGAGCAGTACTTC. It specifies CASSWGGTSGTREQYF. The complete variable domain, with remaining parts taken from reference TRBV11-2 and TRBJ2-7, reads EAGVAQSPRYKIIEKRQSVAFWCNPISGHATLYWYQQILGQGPKLLIQFQNNGVVDDSQLPKDRFSAERLKGVDSTLKIQPAKLEDSAVYLCASSWGGTSGTREQYFGPGTRLTVT.

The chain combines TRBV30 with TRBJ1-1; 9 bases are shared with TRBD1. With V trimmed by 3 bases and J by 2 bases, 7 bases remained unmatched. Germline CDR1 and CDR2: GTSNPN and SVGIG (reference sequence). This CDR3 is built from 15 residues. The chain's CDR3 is CAWRWDRAGNTEAFF. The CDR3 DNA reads TGTGCCTGGAGATGGGACAGGGCGGGAAACACTGAAGCTTTCTTT.